This T cell receptor beta chain comes out of a study of blood T cells in healthy people across ages. Findings of the study overall: In the absence of known donor CMV status, changes in expanded clonotypes were possibly confounded.

V was trimmed by 5 bases and J by 1 base, leaving 17 bases between them. Germline CDR1 SQVTM, CDR2 ANQGSEA. CDR3 size: 16 residues. Every donor provided around 9.3 milliliters of peripheral blood. Per-sample PBMC isolation yielded at least 6.5 million cells. A J-beta primer mix and a sample-barcoded 5' primer were used in a second PCR of roughly 7 to 12 cycles. Every molecule of cDNA carried a tag from a template-switch adaptor with 12 random nucleotides. TCRdb analysed the 5' RACE reads with MiXCR anew, one entry per CDR3 protein. Here the sample spans about 1 million distinct CDR3 sequences, 45% being singletons. In its sample, this clonotype was seen once. Its target is unknown.

The sample taken for sequencing was blood. The gene calls are TRBV29-1 and TRBJ2-2; TRBD2 is a possible D gene (5 bases). The source of this sequence is a woman aged 60-75 years in good health. CDR3 residues: CSVFYLRRLNTGELFF. DNA for the CDR3: TGCAGCGTTTTTTACCTCAGGAGGTTGAACACCGGGGAGCTGTTTTTT.